A few counts support the clone carrying this T cell receptor beta chain. Its antigen is not identified. The sample originates from a study of CD8 T cells in ankylosing spondylitis. Study outcomes and limitations: Disease-linked clones were found to be CD8+ and relatively rare in peripheral blood. Ankylosing spondylitis blood seemed to carry a telltale TCR beta motif made of fewer than ten highly homologous variants.

Making the TCR beta libraries involved quantitative 5'-RACE with molecular barcodes. One entry per CDR3 protein, called by TCRdb with MiXCR from the 5' RACE reads. Here the sample spans about 280,000 distinct CDR3 sequences, around 18% being singletons. Sequenced material: blood, either unsorted or a sorted T cell fraction (not recorded which). The clonotype originates from a male donor with ankylosing spondylitis or in good health (not recorded which).

This CDR3 is CASSVVGANVLTF. CDR3 bases: TGTGCCAGCAGCGTAGTTGGGGCCAACGTCCTGACTTTC. The chain carries TRBV9 and TRBJ2-6; D is uncertain. From germline, CDR1 is SGDLS and CDR2 YYNGEE. The CDR3 extends over 13 amino acids. V gave up 0 bases and J gave up 3 bases, with 1 base separating them.